The 28 T cell receptor beta chains given below trace back to one sample, sequenced in a study of post-analysis software for immune sequencing data. Unique molecular identifiers were built into the TCR beta cDNA libraries. TCRdb analysed the PCR reads with MiXCR anew, one entry per CDR3 protein. The sample carries about 460,000 distinct CDR3 sequences, roughly 45% recorded once. Findings of the study overall: Among a few TRBV segments more frequent in patients than controls were TRBV5-6, TRBV5-1 and TRBV20-1.

Their recognized antigens are unknown. The sequencing input was blood. All receptors come from a girl aged 5-17 years with multiple sclerosis.

This clonotype showed up many times. The rearrangement joins TRBV29-1 to TRBJ2-7; D remains ambiguous. Per the germline V gene, CDR1 is SQVTM and CDR2 is ANQGSEA. V lost 4 bases and J lost 2, with 6 bases in between. The CDR3 covers 11 residues. The CDR3 loop reads CSVADTYEQYF. DNA of the CDR3: TGCAGCGTTGCGGATACCTACGAGCAGTACTTC.

This clonotype was counted once. The chain employs TRBV7-2 and TRBJ2-1; 11 bases line up with TRBD1. CDR3 length: 15 amino acids. In germline, CDR1 is SGHTA, CDR2 FQGNSA. V shed 5 bases, J shed 5 bases, and the junction held 5 bases outside the gene matches. The CDR3, as DNA: TGTGCCAGCAGCCGGAGGACAGGGGGCAACAATGAGCAGTTCTTC. Amino acid sequence: CASSRRTGGNNEQFF.

The chain employs TRBV6-2 or TRBV6-3 and TRBJ2-1; 12 bases match TRBD2. The germline V gene encodes CDR1 MNHEY and CDR2 SVGEGT. Unmatched junction bases numbered 4, after V lost 10 bases and J lost 0 bases. The CDR3 is made up of 15 amino acids. DNA of the CDR3: TGTGCCAACCCGACTAGCGGGAGCTCCTACAATGAGCAGTTCTTC. The encoded protein is CANPTSGSSYNEQFF.

The chain recombines TRBV28 with TRBJ2-1, with TRBD2 as a possible D gene (6 bases). The end of the DNA aligns better with TRBJ2-7, so the J call may be wrong. Germline CDR1 reads MDHEN; CDR2 reads SYDVKM. The CDR3 loop spans 12 amino acids. The CDR3 nucleotides read TGTGCCAGCAGGCGGGGCCTCTACGAGCAGTACTTC. Its protein is CASRRGLYEQYF.

V and J are TRBV7-8 and TRBJ2-7, with 8 bases fitting TRBD2. The ends lost 3 bases at V and 6 bases at J; junction bases unmatched: 10. This CDR3 has 15 residues. Germline V gene data show CDR1 as SGHVS and CDR2 as FQNEAQ. In nucleotides, the CDR3 is TGTGCCAGCAGCTTTGGGACTAGACAAAACGGCGAGCAGTACTTC. Protein product: CASSFGTRQNGEQYF.

The chain couples TRBV6-1 to TRBJ1-1; D perhaps matches TRBD1 (5 bases). CDR1 and CDR2 from the germline V gene are MNHNS and SASEGT. The CDR3 runs to 14 residues. The V gene lost 6 bases and the J gene lost 4 bases, with 15 bases spanning the gap. The CDR3 protein is CASRESGRITEAFF. CDR3 DNA sequence: TGTGCCAGCAGAGAGTCAGGGAGGATCACTGAAGCTTTCTTT.

This clonotype was picked up a small number of times. The rearrangement uses TRBV12-3 or TRBV12-4 and TRBJ2-7; D is undetermined. CDR3 size: 11 residues. V lost 7 bases and J 6 bases, leaving 10 bases between the germline ends. The CDR3 reads CASTDRREQYF. The CDR3 coding sequence is TGTGCCAGCACCGATCGTCGCGAGCAGTACTTC.

This clonotype was observed a handful of times. The rearrangement joins TRBV2 to TRBJ2-3, with D possibly being TRBD1 (6 bases). V lost 4 bases and J lost 0, with 14 bases in between. The length of the CDR3 is 16 residues. The V gene's germline CDR1 is SNHLY and CDR2 FYNNEI. The CDR3 DNA is TGTGCCAGCAGTGTCATAAGGACAGCTAGCACAGATACGCAGTATTTT. It translates to CASSVIRTASTDTQYF.

The chain uses TRBV21-1 and TRBJ2-7; the table's D gene call, TRBD2, was not cross checked with the DNA. TRBV21-1 is a known pseudogene. The CDR3 has 15 residues. CDR3 in DNA: TGTGCCAGCCCCCGCGGAGGACCGAGGGCCTACGAGCAGTACTTC. As protein: CASPRGGPRAYEQYF.

CDR3 in DNA: TGCAGCGTCGGGTTGGGGGAGCAGTACTTC. It encodes CSVGLGEQYF. The chain joins TRBV29-1 to TRBJ2-5; D is tentatively TRBD1 or TRBD2 (5 bases each). The germline V and J ends were trimmed by 6 bases and 11 bases, with 13 bases remaining between them. The germline V gene encodes CDR1 SQVTM and CDR2 ANQGSEA. The length of the CDR3 is 10 residues.

The CDR3 region is CASSPGTRSEQFF. The CDR3 bases are TGTGCCAGCAGCCCAGGGACTCGTAGTGAGCAGTTCTTC. The rearrangement links TRBV5-5 to TRBJ2-1; TRBD2 might be the D (6 bases). The CDR3 is 13 residues long. The V end was cut by 4 bases, the J end by 9 bases, with 14 bases between. Germline CDR1 is SGHKS and CDR2 is YYEKEE (reference sequence).

J is TRBJ2-3 and V is TRBV27; 7 bases match TRBD1. Looked up from germline, CDR1 is MNHEY and CDR2 is SMNVEV (reference sequence). The CDR3 is 14 residues long. V lost 4 bases and J lost 7; bases outside the gene matches: 8. The CDR3, as DNA: TGTGCCAGCAGTTCAGCGACAGGGCAAAATACGCAGTATTTT. Protein sequence: CASSSATGQNTQYF.

The chain uses TRBV11-2 and TRBJ1-5; tentatively, D is TRBD1 (6 bases). V lost 2 bases and J lost 7, with 21 bases in between. The CDR3 has 17 amino acids. The germline V gene has CDR1 SGHAT and CDR2 FQNNGV. CDR3 sequence (DNA): TGTGCCAGCAGCTTAAATCTCGGGGGCCAGGGAGGCCAGCCCCAGCATTTT. Translated: CASSLNLGGQGGQPQHF.

The chain carries TRBV10-3 and TRBJ2-5; D unclear. This CDR3 is 12 amino acids long. Germline V gives CDR1 ENHRY, CDR2 SYGVKD. The V end was cut by 3 bases, the J end by 3 bases, with 5 bases between. Here the CDR3 DNA reads TGTGCCATCAGTGACCCAGAAGAGACCCAGTACTTC. It is translated as CAISDPEETQYF.

Note on this clonotype: Sequence at one end of the junction differs from germline and may be a read error. The genes are TRBV29-1 and TRBJ2-1; the match to TRBD2 covers 11 bases. From germline, CDR1 is SQVTM and CDR2 ANQGSEA. The CDR3 extends over 16 amino acids. The CDR3 is CSVEGLAVSSYSEQFF. The DNA for the CDR3 is TGCAGCGTTGAGGGACTAGCGGTGAGCTCCTACAGTGAGCAGTTCTTC.

The genes are TRBV7-6 and TRBJ2-3; no firm D call. Trimming left V 2 bases short and J 2 bases short, with 5 bases between. CDR1 SGHVS and CDR2 FNYEAQ come from the germline V gene. The CDR3 consists of 13 residues. The CDR3 sequence: CASSLLITDTQYF. Written as DNA, the CDR3 is TGTGCCAGCAGCTTACTCATCACAGATACGCAGTATTTT. The entire variable domain, with the rest obtained from reference TRBV7-6 and TRBJ2-3, is as follows: GAGVSQSPRYKVTKRGQDVALRCDPISGHVSLYWYRQALGQGPEFLTYFNYEAQQDKSGLPNDRFSAERPEGSISTLTIQRTEQRDSAMYRCASSLLITDTQYFGPGTRLTVL.

This chain uses TRBV2 with TRBJ1-1; TRBD1 might be the D (5 bases). Germline V CDR1 and CDR2: SNHLY, FYNNEI. V lost 1 base and J lost 6, with 9 bases in between. This CDR3 is 13 amino acids long. The CDR3 region is CASSEGTGAEAFF. In DNA, the CDR3 is TGTGCCAGCAGTGAAGGAACGGGGGCTGAAGCTTTCTTT.

This clonotype occurred a few times. The chain has TRBV15 and TRBJ1-1, with D perhaps matching TRBD1 (6 bases). V was shortened by 6 bases and J by 1 base, with 9 bases between the two germline ends. The CDR3 has 13 residues. Germline V gives CDR1 LNHNV, CDR2 YYDKDF (reference sequence). The CDR3 loop reads CATRPRGNTEAFF. The CDR3 coding sequence is TGTGCCACCAGGCCCAGGGGGAACACTGAAGCTTTCTTT.

The chain recombines TRBV12-3 or TRBV12-4 with TRBJ2-3; D unresolved. The V end lost 2 bases, the J end lost 4 bases, and 7 bases lay between the germline ends. The CDR3 contains 13 residues. CDR3 coding DNA: TGTGCCAGCAGTTTACTAGAAGCAGATACGCAGTATTTT. This sequence encodes CASSLLEADTQYF.

The gene calls are TRBV29-1 and TRBJ2-1; D not certain. V was pared by 2 bases and J by 0 bases, with 11 bases between. Germline CDR1 is SQVTM and CDR2 is ANQGSEA. The CDR3 consists of 15 residues. Here the CDR3 DNA reads TGCAGCGTTGAAAAATTTGGAAGCTCCTACAATGAGCAGTTCTTC. Residues: CSVEKFGSSYNEQFF.

In its sample, this clonotype was seen a few times. The rearrangement joins TRBV9 to TRBJ2-1, with D possibly being TRBD1 (5 bases). Trimming pared 0 bases from V and 13 bases from J, leaving 17 bases between. This CDR3 region has 14 residues. Germline loops: CDR1 SGDLS, CDR2 YYNGEE. CDR3 nucleotides: TGTGCCAGCAGCGTAGCCCCCAGGGAAGAGACCCAGTTCTTC. Protein sequence: CASSVAPREETQFF.

This chain joins TRBV7-2 and TRBJ1-1; no clear D. The V end lost 1 base, the J end lost 0 bases, and 9 bases lay between the germline ends. CDR3 length equals 15 residues. CDR1 is SGHTA, CDR2 FQGNSA, per germline. The CDR3 DNA follows: TGTGCCAGCAGCTTAGAGGGCAGCTTGAACACTGAAGCTTTCTTT. Its translation: CASSLEGSLNTEAFF.

The chain is built from TRBV6-4 and TRBJ2-1; 8 bases fit TRBD2. The CDR3 has 15 amino acids. J gave up 8 bases and V 0 bases, and 6 bases lay outside the gene matches. Germline CDR1 MRHNA, CDR2 SNTAGT. DNA of the CDR3: TGTGCCAGCAGTGACTCGGCCAGCGGGAGCCATGAGCAGTTCTTC. This gives the protein CASSDSASGSHEQFF.

This clonotype has a handful of counts. The V and J genes are TRBV18 and TRBJ2-3, with 10 bases matching TRBD2. The CDR3 is made up of 15 amino acids. Trimming removed 3 bases from V and 7 bases from J; junction bases left unmatched: 7. The V gene's germline CDR1 is KGHSH and CDR2 LQKENI. The CDR3 nucleotides read TGTGCCAGCTCACCGGCTAGCGGGAGAGTGAATACGCAGTATTTT. It codes for CASSPASGRVNTQYF.

This sequence joins TRBV20-1 and TRBJ2-7; TRBD2 might be the D (7 bases). V lost 0 bases and J 4 bases, leaving 13 bases between the germline ends. CDR3 length equals 14 residues. CDR1 and CDR2 (germline): DFQATT, SNEGSKA (reference sequence). The CDR3 reads CSARDGGGGYEQYF. The CDR3 DNA reads as TGCAGTGCTAGAGATGGGGGGGGCGGATACGAGCAGTACTTC.

With regard to this clonotype: A much larger clonotype is one base distant, so this may be a read error. This sequence joins TRBV29-1 and TRBJ2-4, with a possible D match to TRBD2 (5 bases). The germline V gene has CDR1 SQVTM and CDR2 ANQGSEA. This CDR3 comprises 13 residues. The CDR3 DNA follows: TGCAGCGTATCTACTCTAGCCAAAAACATTCGGTACTTC. Its translation is CSVSTLAKNIRYF.

The chain combines TRBV20-1 with TRBJ2-7; D is ambiguous. The germline V gene has CDR1 DFQATT and CDR2 SNEGSKA (reference sequence). The V end lost 3 bases, the J end lost 3 bases, and 6 bases lay between the germline ends. The CDR3 loop spans 11 amino acids. Written as DNA, the CDR3 is TGCAGTGCTAGGCTAGTCTACGAGCAGTACTTC. It yields the protein CSARLVYEQYF.

This sequence joins TRBV7-9 and TRBJ1-1; D remains ambiguous. Germline values: CDR1 SEHNR, CDR2 FQNEAQ (reference sequence). There are 13 residues in the CDR3. V lost 2 bases to trimming and J lost 1 base, with 5 bases between them. The CDR3 nucleotides are TGTGCCAGCAGCTTAAGGCGGAACACTGAAGCTTTCTTT. Protein sequence: CASSLRRNTEAFF.